The sequence of this T cell receptor (beta chain) was determined in a study of blood T cells in healthy people across ages. Primers used in a second PCR of about 7 to 12 cycles were a sample-barcoded 5' primer and a J-beta primer mix. Each cDNA was tagged by a template-switch adaptor containing 12 random nucleotides. Using its own MiXCR run on the 5' RACE reads, TCRdb lists one record per CDR3 protein. This table holds around 940,000 distinct CDR3 sequences, roughly 47% found once. This clonotype was picked up one time. Its specificity is unknown. Broader study findings: Among T cells, TCR beta diversity per million cells dropped roughly linearly as age rose. CMV status of donors was unknown, possibly confounding expanded clonotype changes.

The V gene's germline CDR1 is LGHNA and CDR2 YSLEER. Trimming removed 0 bases from V and 7 bases from J, with 23 bases in between. The CDR3 length is 18 residues. Specimen: blood. The rearrangement links TRBV4-3 to TRBJ2-3, with no clear D. The sequence was collected from a woman aged 55 to 70 in good health. This chain's CDR3 is CASSQEAGPRTQPNTQYF. The CDR3 region has the DNA TGCGCCAGCAGCCAAGAAGCAGGACCTAGGACCCAACCAAATACGCAGTATTTT.